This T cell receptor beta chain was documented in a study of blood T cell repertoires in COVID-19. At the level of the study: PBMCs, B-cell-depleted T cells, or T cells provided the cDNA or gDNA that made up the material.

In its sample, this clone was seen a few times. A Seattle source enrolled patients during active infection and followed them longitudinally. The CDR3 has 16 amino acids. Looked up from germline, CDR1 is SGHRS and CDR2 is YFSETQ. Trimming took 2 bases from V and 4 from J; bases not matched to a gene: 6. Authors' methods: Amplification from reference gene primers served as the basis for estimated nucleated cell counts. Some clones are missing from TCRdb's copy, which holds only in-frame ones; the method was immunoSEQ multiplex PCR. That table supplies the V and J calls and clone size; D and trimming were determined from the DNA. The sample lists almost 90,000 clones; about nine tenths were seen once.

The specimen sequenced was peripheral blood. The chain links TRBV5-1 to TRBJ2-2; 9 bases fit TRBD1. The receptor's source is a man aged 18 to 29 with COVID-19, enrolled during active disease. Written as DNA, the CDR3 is TGCGCCAGCAGCTTAACCGGGACAGGGAGCACCGGGGAGCTGTTTTTT. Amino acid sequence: CASSLTGTGSTGELFF.